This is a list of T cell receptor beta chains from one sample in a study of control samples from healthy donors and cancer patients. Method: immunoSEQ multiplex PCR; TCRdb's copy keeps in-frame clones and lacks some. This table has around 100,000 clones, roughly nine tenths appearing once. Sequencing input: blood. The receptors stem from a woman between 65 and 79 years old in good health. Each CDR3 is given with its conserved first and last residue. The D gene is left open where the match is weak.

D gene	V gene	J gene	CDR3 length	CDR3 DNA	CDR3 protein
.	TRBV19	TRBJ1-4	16	TGTGCCACCACCCTCGCCCATGGGGGCCCCCATGAAAAACTGTTTTTT	CATTLAHGGPHEKLFF
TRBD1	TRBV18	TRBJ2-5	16	TGTGCCAGCTCACCGGACAGGGATACGGTTGGAGAGACCCAGTACTTC	CASSPDRDTVGETQYF
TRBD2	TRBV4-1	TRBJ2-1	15	TGCGCCAGCAGCCAAGTTAGCGGGACATCGAGTGAGCAGTTCTTC	CASSQVSGTSSEQFF
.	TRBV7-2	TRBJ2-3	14	TGTGCCAGCAGCTTAGCCGTATGGGTGGATACGCAGTATTTT	CASSLAVWVDTQYF
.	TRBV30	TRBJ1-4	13	TGTGCCTGGAGTCTCGGGTGGACTGAAAAACTGTTTTTT	CAWSLGWTEKLFF
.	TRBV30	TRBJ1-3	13	TGTGCCTGGAGTGGTGCAGTTGGAAACACCATATATTTT	CAWSGAVGNTIYF
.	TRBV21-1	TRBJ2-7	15	TGTGCCAGCAGCAAATTAGACAGGGAACCCTACGAGCAGTACTTC	CASSKLDREPYEQYF
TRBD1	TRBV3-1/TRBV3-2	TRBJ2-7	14	TGTGCCAGCAGCTATGGACAGGGGTATTACGAGCAGTACTTC	CASSYGQGYYEQYF
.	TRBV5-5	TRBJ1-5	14	TGTGCCAGCAGCTTGGGTGTGGGGTATCAGCCCCAGCATTTT	CASSLGVGYQPQHF
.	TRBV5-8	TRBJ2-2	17	TGTGCCAGCAGCTTCGCTGTGGCGGGGCGTACCACCGGGGAGCTGTTTTTT	CASSFAVAGRTTGELFF
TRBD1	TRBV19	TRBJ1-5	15	TGTGCCAGTACCCCAGGGGGTACGGACAATCAGCCCCAGCATTTT	CASTPGGTDNQPQHF
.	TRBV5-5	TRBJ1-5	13	TGTGCCAGCAGCCTCCGATGGGGGGATCCCCAGCATTTT	CASSLRWGDPQHF
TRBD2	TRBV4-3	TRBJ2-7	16	TGCGCCAGCAGCCAGGATTTAGCGGGAGGGTTGAGGGAGCAGTACTTC	CASSQDLAGGLREQYF
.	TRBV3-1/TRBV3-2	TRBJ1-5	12	TGTGCCAGCAGCCATTCAAATCAGCCCCAGCATTTT	CASSHSNQPQHF
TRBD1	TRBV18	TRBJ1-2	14	TGTGCCAGCTCTCTCAAGGGGGCGAAGGATGGCTACACCTTC	CASSLKGAKDGYTF
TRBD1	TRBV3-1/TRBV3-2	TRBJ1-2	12	TGTGCCACCGGACAGGGAGATTATGGCTACACCTTC	CATGQGDYGYTF